The 6 T cell receptor beta chains in this list originate from one sample, sequenced in a study of cytomegalovirus exposure and HLA in healthy donors. Clones were read by immunoSEQ multiplex PCR, and TCRdb kept only the in-frame ones, dropping some. The data hold about 260,000 clones, with about 90% observed a single time. The specimen sequenced was PBMCs. Source of these receptors: a woman aged 30 to 39 in good health and CMV-seronegative.

V is TRBV7-8 and J is TRBJ2-5; no clear D. Between the trimmed V and J ends, which lost 2 bases and 5 bases, there was a span of 9 bases. The CDR3 covers 13 residues. The V gene's germline CDR1 is SGHVS and CDR2 FQNEAQ. The CDR3 region is CASSLLSEETQYF. The CDR3 DNA sequence: TGTGCCAGCAGCTTATTATCGGAGGAGACCCAGTACTTC.

The table lists this clone with a count of one. The CDR3 nucleotides are TGCGCCAGCAGTCCAGGAGCGGTGGCCTACGAGCAGTACTTC. Translated, it gives CASSPGAVAYEQYF. The rearrangement uses TRBV5-1 and TRBJ2-7; tentatively, D is TRBD2 (5 bases). This CDR3 is 14 amino acids long. Germline-derived CDR1 and CDR2 are SGHRS and YFSETQ. The V end lost 5 bases, the J end lost 2 bases, and 14 bases lay between the germline ends.

The chain joins TRBV5-1 to TRBJ2-1; D is perhaps TRBD1 or TRBD2 (7 bases each). The germline V and J ends were trimmed by 3 bases and 0 bases, with 19 bases remaining between them. CDR1 is SGHRS and CDR2 is YFSETQ in the germline V gene. The CDR3 totals 18 residues. In DNA, the CDR3 is TGCGCCAGCAGCTCAAGCCCCAGGGGGGGCGCCTCCTACAATGAGCAGTTCTTC. Residues: CASSSSPRGGASYNEQFF. The full variable domain, with the rest looked up from reference TRBV5-1 and TRBJ2-1, is KAGVTQTPRYLIKTRGQQVTLSCSPISGHRSVSWYQQTPGQGLQFLFEYFSETQRNKGNFPGRFSGRQFSNSRSEMNVSTLELGDSALYLCASSSSPRGGASYNEQFFGPGTRLTVL.

The V call is TRBV28, the J call TRBJ2-7; D is uncertain. Trimming took 3 bases from V and 4 from J, leaving 16 bases between them. Germline CDR1 and CDR2: MDHEN and SYDVKM. The CDR3 is 15 residues long. The CDR3 DNA reads TGTGCCAGCAGTTTCATCCTAGGTTCAGGTTACGAGCAGTACTTC. Amino acids: CASSFILGSGYEQYF.

The CDR3 is CASLGRSSGANVLTF. The DNA for the CDR3 is TGTGCCAGCCTCGGACGTTCTTCTGGGGCCAACGTCCTGACTTTC. The chain carries TRBV11-3 and TRBJ2-6; D is undetermined. V was clipped by 8 bases and J by 1 base, with 12 bases between them. This CDR3 spans 15 amino acids. In germline, CDR1 is SGHNT, CDR2 YENEEA.

V gene TRBV7-9 combines with J gene TRBJ2-7, with 8 bases fitting TRBD2. Germline V lookup: CDR1 SEHNR, CDR2 FQNEAQ (reference sequence). This CDR3 has 15 residues. After removal of 6 bases from V and 4 bases from J, the junction contained 11 bases not matched to a gene. The DNA of the CDR3 is TGTGCCAGCAGTACTGGAAGTAGCGGGATTTACGAGCAGTACTTC. Encoded protein: CASSTGSSGIYEQYF.